This is a list of T cell receptor beta chains from one sample in a study of shared clonotypes between healthy human individuals. Measured with immunoSEQ multiplex PCR; TCRdb has only the in-frame clones, and not every one. This sample has 600,000 or so clones, with approximately 96% found just once. Sequenced input: naive CD8+ T cells sorted from blood. The receptors derive from a woman in her twenties or thirties in good health. The CDR3 runs from the conserved cysteine through the conserved F or W. The D gene is left open where the match is weak.

j_call: TRBJ2-7
v_call: TRBV7-8
d_call: .
cdr3_aa: CASSLVQAGYNEQYF

j_call: TRBJ1-2
v_call: TRBV6-1
d_call: .
cdr3_aa: CASSLGTGMGLGYTF

j_call: TRBJ1-6
v_call: TRBV5-6
d_call: .
cdr3_aa: CASSLGVVYSPLHF

j_call: TRBJ2-7
v_call: TRBV5-1
d_call: .
cdr3_aa: CASSLASGYEQYF

j_call: TRBJ2-5
v_call: TRBV7-9
d_call: .
cdr3_aa: CASSFNGGETQYF

j_call: TRBJ1-1
v_call: TRBV9
d_call: .
cdr3_aa: CASSGQYGIDTEAFF

j_call: TRBJ2-1
v_call: TRBV13
d_call: TRBD2
cdr3_aa: CASSLLPSGNSYNEQFF

j_call: TRBJ2-1
v_call: TRBV5-4
d_call: .
cdr3_aa: CASSPGTEQFF

j_call: TRBJ2-1
v_call: TRBV7-2
d_call: TRBD2
cdr3_aa: CASSLLTSGYNEQFF

j_call: TRBJ2-1
v_call: TRBV28
d_call: TRBD2
cdr3_aa: CASRSEREGDNEQFF

j_call: TRBJ2-3
v_call: TRBV4-1
d_call: .
cdr3_aa: CASSQPGAGRVDTQYF

j_call: TRBJ2-2
v_call: TRBV9
d_call: .
cdr3_aa: CASSVGSAKLTGELFF

j_call: TRBJ2-7
v_call: TRBV7-9
d_call: .
cdr3_aa: CASSAYRERDEQYF

j_call: TRBJ2-7
v_call: TRBV4-1
d_call: .
cdr3_aa: CASSGSYEQYF

j_call: TRBJ2-7
v_call: TRBV5-4
d_call: .
cdr3_aa: CASSLVGGGDLSYEQYF

j_call: TRBJ1-6
v_call: TRBV27
d_call: .
cdr3_aa: CASSSSLGDMVSPLHF

j_call: TRBJ2-7
v_call: TRBV10-2
d_call: .
cdr3_aa: CASSEGADQYF

j_call: TRBJ1-2
v_call: TRBV28
d_call: .
cdr3_aa: CASSLLGRNYGYTF

j_call: TRBJ2-3
v_call: TRBV11-2
d_call: TRBD2
cdr3_aa: CASSPRLAGGPEDTQYF

j_call: TRBJ2-7
v_call: TRBV6-5
d_call: .
cdr3_aa: CASKAGIIYEQYF

j_call: TRBJ2-7
v_call: TRBV11-2
d_call: TRBD2
cdr3_aa: CASTESSGSYYEQYF

j_call: TRBJ2-3
v_call: TRBV10-2
d_call: TRBD2
cdr3_aa: CASSATSLAGLDTQYF

j_call: TRBJ1-2
v_call: TRBV5-6
d_call: .
cdr3_aa: CASSITGTYGYTF

j_call: TRBJ2-7
v_call: TRBV5-5
d_call: TRBD2
cdr3_aa: CASSLARAGVVPYEQYF

j_call: TRBJ2-1
v_call: TRBV29-1
d_call: .
cdr3_aa: CSVEGDFGAAGTYNEQFF

j_call: TRBJ2-7
v_call: TRBV21-1
d_call: .
cdr3_aa: CASSKGVRDPYEQYF

j_call: TRBJ1-4
v_call: TRBV7-6
d_call: .
cdr3_aa: CASSLGLSGITPEKLFF

j_call: TRBJ2-7
v_call: TRBV2
d_call: TRBD2
cdr3_aa: CASREGLAVTYEQYF

j_call: TRBJ1-1
v_call: TRBV2
d_call: TRBD1
cdr3_aa: CASSLRDRKNTEAFF

j_call: TRBJ1-1
v_call: TRBV5-1
d_call: TRBD1
cdr3_aa: CASSLWDRGFNTEAFF

j_call: TRBJ2-3
v_call: TRBV2
d_call: TRBD2
cdr3_aa: CASSVTSGRNTQYF

j_call: TRBJ2-7
v_call: TRBV2
d_call: TRBD2
cdr3_aa: CASRPGTSRYEQYF

j_call: TRBJ2-7
v_call: TRBV13
d_call: .
cdr3_aa: CASSSGLGSPYEQYF

j_call: TRBJ2-3
v_call: TRBV11-2
d_call: .
cdr3_aa: CASSLGVKGRSTDTQYF

j_call: TRBJ2-7
v_call: TRBV15
d_call: .
cdr3_aa: CATSRLTGDISYEQYF

j_call: TRBJ2-7
v_call: TRBV29-1
d_call: .
cdr3_aa: CSVVSAPYEQYF

j_call: TRBJ2-7
v_call: TRBV19
d_call: .
cdr3_aa: CASSISGPDPYEQYF

j_call: TRBJ1-5
v_call: TRBV19
d_call: TRBD1
cdr3_aa: CASSAGQVHQPQHF

j_call: TRBJ1-2
v_call: TRBV27
d_call: .
cdr3_aa: CASSWDGFNYGYTF

j_call: TRBJ2-5
v_call: TRBV25-1
d_call: TRBD1
cdr3_aa: CASSEFGTGSETQYF

j_call: TRBJ2-7
v_call: TRBV5-5
d_call: .
cdr3_aa: CASSFTWGVHEQYF

j_call: TRBJ1-3
v_call: TRBV7-2
d_call: .
cdr3_aa: CASSADGIGAISGNTIYF

j_call: .
v_call: TRBV6-5
d_call: .
cdr3_aa: CASSYSKGSYEQYF

j_call: TRBJ2-7
v_call: TRBV4-1
d_call: TRBD2
cdr3_aa: CASSQKSSVSGTSYEQYF

j_call: TRBJ2-1
v_call: TRBV2
d_call: TRBD2
cdr3_aa: CASSSGTSGYNEQFF